This T cell receptor (beta chain) was profiled in a study of blood T cell repertoires in COVID-19. Across the study: Sources were T cells, B-cell-depleted T cells, or PBMCs; the material itself was cDNA or gDNA.

The CDR3 consists of 11 residues. Germline V gene sequence: CDR1 SGHDN, CDR2 FVKESK. V lost 1 base and J lost 7, with 4 bases in between. The table came from immunoSEQ multiplex PCR; TCRdb's copy has only in-frame clones and leaves some out. The table records some 47,000 clones, around four fifths of them present only once. The receptor's source is a human donor in a cohort sampled during active COVID-19. The V and J genes are TRBV14 and TRBJ1-1; D is ambiguous. The sample consisted of peripheral blood. Written as DNA, the CDR3 is TGTGCCAGCAGCCAAGGGCTTGAAGCTTTCTTT. Translating gives CASSQGLEAFF. Based on the CDR3 plus reference TRBV14 and TRBJ1-1, the full variable domain is EAGVTQFPSHSVIEKGQTVTLRCDPISGHDNLYWYRRVMGKEIKFLLHFVKESKQDESGMPNNRFLAERTGGTYSTLKVQPAELEDSGVYFCASSQGLEAFFGQGTRLTVV.